Below, 18 T cell receptor beta chains from the same sample are listed, as sequenced in a study of CD8+CD57+ T cells in acquired aplastic anemia. The template for TCR beta VDJ and CDR3 sequence profiling was genomic DNA. TCRdb re-called the reads with MiXCR, one entry per CDR3 protein. The sample holds under 250,000 distinct CDR3 sequences, about 44% seen once. CD8+CD57+ cell expansion had been shown by flow cytometry in patients chosen for sequencing. The sample consisted of sorted CD4+, CD8+, or CD8+CD57+ T cells (not recorded which) from PBMCs. The receptors were sampled from a human donor with aplastic anemia.

This clonotype was seen ten or more times. V is TRBV4-2 and J is TRBJ2-5; 8 nucleotides line up with TRBD2. Germline assignment: CDR1 LGHNA and CDR2 YNFKEQ. Losses at the gene ends were 1 base for V and 3 bases for J; bases not matched to a gene: 10. The CDR3 is made up of 17 amino acids. The CDR3 protein is CASSQAALAGRKETQYF. CDR3 sequence (DNA): TGTGCCAGCAGCCAAGCTGCGTTAGCGGGGCGAAAAGAGACCCAGTACTTC.

This clonotype has just a few counts. The CDR3 here is CASTLSTGGEQFF. CDR3 DNA sequence: TGTGCCAGCACCTTGTCGACCGGCGGTGAGCAGTTCTTC. The chain joins TRBV27 to TRBJ2-1; D remains unclear. Germline V gene data show CDR1 as MNHEY and CDR2 as SMNVEV (reference sequence). This CDR3 comprises 13 residues. Trimming left V 7 bases short and J 9 bases short, with 16 bases between.

This clonotype has at least ten counts. The rearrangement links TRBV13 to TRBJ2-3; TRBD2 aligns across 8 bases. Germline V gene lookup returns CDR1 PRHDT and CDR2 FYEKMQ (reference sequence). The CDR3 extends over 14 amino acids. Trimming cost V 2 bases and J 5 bases; bases outside gene matches: 3. In nucleotides, the CDR3 is TGTGCCAGCAGCTTATCCGGGAGGGGAGATACGCAGTATTTT. Amino acids: CASSLSGRGDTQYF. The whole variable domain, remainder taken from reference TRBV13 and TRBJ2-3, is AAGVIQSPRHLIKEKRETATLKCYPIPRHDTVYWYQQGPGQDPQFLISFYEKMQSDKGSIPDRFSAQQFSDYHSELNMSSLELGDSALYFCASSLSGRGDTQYFGPGTRLTVL.

As concerns this clonotype: Likely a read error: the CDR3 ends without its conserved phenylalanine or tryptophan. The chain is built from TRBV10-2 and TRBJ1-2; TRBD1 is a possible D gene (5 bases). CDR3 length: 11 residues. Trimming left V 3 bases short and J 9 bases short, with 8 bases between. Per germline, CDR1 WSHSY and CDR2 SAAADI. CDR3: CASSEGARYTL. In DNA, the CDR3 is TGCGCCAGCAGTGAAGGGGCCCGCTACACCCTC.

This clonotype was seen many times. The V call is TRBV28, the J call TRBJ2-1; either TRBD1 or TRBD2 may supply D (6 bases each). Germline CDR1 is MDHEN and CDR2 is SYDVKM. The CDR3 loop spans 14 amino acids. Deletions cut 1 base from V and 10 bases from J, with 14 bases between. CDR3 nucleotides: TGTGCCAGCAGTTTATCTCCCGGGGGCTACGAGCAGTTCTTC. Translation gives CASSLSPGGYEQFF.

The V call is TRBV7-9, the J call TRBJ2-1; TRBD2 agrees at 9 bases. After removal of 5 bases from V and 1 base from J, the junction contained 9 bases not matched to a gene. Per germline, CDR1 SEHNR and CDR2 FQNEAQ (reference sequence). This CDR3 is 17 amino acids long. CDR3 in DNA: TGTGCCAGCAGCCCTGACTTGCGGGGGGGGTCCTACAATGAGCAGTTCTTC. This sequence encodes CASSPDLRGGSYNEQFF. Complete variable domain (other parts from reference TRBV7-9 and TRBJ2-1): DTGVSQNPRHKITKRGQNVTFRCDPISEHNRLYWYRQTLGQGPEFLTYFQNEAQLEKSRLLSDRFSAERPKGSFSTLEIQRTEQGDSAMYLCASSPDLRGGSYNEQFFGPGTRLTVL.

The chain uses TRBV7-2 and TRBJ1-6; 10 bases fit TRBD1. The CDR3 has 18 amino acids. V lost 1 base, J lost 0 bases, and 3 bases stayed unmatched. Germline V gene lookup returns CDR1 SGHTA and CDR2 FQGNSA. The CDR3 DNA reads TGTGCCAGCAGCTTAGGACAGGGGGCAAGCTCCTATAATTCACCCCTCCACTTT. Translation gives CASSLGQGASSYNSPLHF.

Ten or more counts support this clonotype. The V gene is TRBV5-6, the J gene TRBJ1-2, with D possibly TRBD1 on 5 matching bases. CDR1 is SGHDT, CDR2 YYEEEE, per germline. This CDR3 has 12 residues. V was shortened by 3 bases and J by 7 bases, with 10 bases between the two germline ends. Here the CDR3 reads CASSSQGLGYTF. The DNA for the CDR3 is TGTGCCAGCAGCTCTCAGGGCCTTGGCTACACCTTC. Based on the CDR3 plus reference TRBV5-6 and TRBJ1-2, the full variable domain is DAGVTQSPTHLIKTRGQQVTLRCSPKSGHDTVSWYQQALGQGPQFIFQYYEEEERQRGNFPDRFSGHQFPNYSSELNVNALLLGDSALYLCASSSQGLGYTFGSGTRLTVV.

This chain uses TRBV7-2 with TRBJ1-4, with TRBD1 matching over 11 bases. The CDR3 has 16 residues. Unmatched junction bases numbered 6, after V lost 5 bases and J lost 4 bases. Germline lookup yields CDR1 SGHTA and CDR2 FQGNSA. The CDR3 nucleotides read TGTGCCAGCAGCCCGGACAGGGGGCGGATTAATGAAAAACTGTTTTTT. This gives the protein CASSPDRGRINEKLFF.

The chain is built from TRBV10-1 and TRBJ2-7; the match to TRBD2 covers 7 bases. This CDR3 spans 14 amino acids. V lost 3 bases, J lost 4 bases, and 6 bases stayed unmatched. Per the germline V gene, CDR1 is WNHNN and CDR2 is SYGVQD (reference sequence). Here the CDR3 DNA reads TGCGCCAGCAGTGATGGCGGGAGTTTGTACGAGCAGTACTTC. Its translation: CASSDGGSLYEQYF.

The table lists this clonotype with a few counts. The CDR3 ends on some other residue instead of the conserved phenylalanine or tryptophan, so this is likely a read error. V gene TRBV4-1 combines with J gene TRBJ2-2; 10 nucleotides agree with TRBD1. The CDR3 contains 17 residues. Germline CDR1 reads MGHRA; CDR2 reads YSYEKL. Trimming cost V 0 bases and J 5 bases; bases outside gene matches: 6. For the CDR3, the DNA is TGCGCCAGCAGCCAAGATCCGACAGGGGGCTGGACCGGGGAGCTGTTTTCT. Translated, it gives CASSQDPTGGWTGELFS.

This clonotype occurred many times. The V and J genes are TRBV5-8 and TRBJ2-7, with TRBD2 matching 12 bases. CDR3 size: 14 residues. The junction had 1 base not matched to a gene; V was cut back by 4 bases and J by 2 bases. The germline gives CDR1 SGHTS, CDR2 YDEGEE. The CDR3 nucleotides are TGTGCCAGCAGCGCTAGCGGGGGGGCCTACGAGCAGTACTTC. Its translation is CASSASGGAYEQYF.

About this clonotype itself: No conserved phenylalanine or tryptophan ends this CDR3, so it is likely a read error. The DNA is omitted, as the CDR3 cannot be located on it reliably, and the CDR3 follows TCRdb's listing. V and J are TRBV7-9 and TRBJ2-7. Germline V CDR1 and CDR2: SEHNR, FQNEAQ (reference sequence). Termini included, the CDR3 measures 10 amino acids. The CDR3 sequence is CASSRTGPDY.

Only a few counts were recorded for this clonotype. This chain joins TRBV12-3 or TRBV12-4 and TRBJ2-1, with 9 bases lining up with TRBD2. V was clipped by 4 bases and J by 0 bases; unmatched bases: 16. The CDR3 runs 20 residues. CDR3 sequence (DNA): TGTGCCAGCAGTTCCCCGGGACTAGCTGGATTCGAAAGCTCCTACAATGAGCAGTTCTTC. Translated, it gives CASSSPGLAGFESSYNEQFF.

Many counts were recorded for this clonotype. The chain recombines TRBV29-1 with TRBJ1-1; 7 positions match TRBD1. The V segment lost 6 bases and the J segment 6 bases; nucleotides outside the gene matches: 10. CDR3 length equals 13 residues. Germline V gene sequence: CDR1 SQVTM, CDR2 ANQGSEA. CDR3 coding DNA: TGCAGCGTGGGGGACAGCCGAAGCCCTGAAGCTTTCTTT. Protein: CSVGDSRSPEAFF.

To note about this clonotype: One junction end disagrees with the germline gene, perhaps due to a read error. J is TRBJ2-7 and V is TRBV11-2; no clear D. Germline V gives CDR1 SGHAT, CDR2 FQNNGV. This CDR3 spans 14 amino acids. For the CDR3, the DNA is TGTACCAGTAGTTTCACCAGCCAGACCCACGAGCAGTACTTC. Amino acids: CTSSFTSQTHEQYF.

The J gene is TRBJ1-1, the V gene TRBV7-9; weak D call: TRBD1 (5 bases). From germline, CDR1 is SEHNR and CDR2 FQNEAQ (reference sequence). The CDR3 consists of 13 residues. V lost 9 bases to trimming and J lost 6 bases, with 17 bases between them. CDR3 region: CARTGGLGPEAFF. CDR3 coding DNA: TGTGCCAGGACCGGGGGACTGGGCCCTGAAGCTTTCTTT.

This clonotype was found many times. This chain uses TRBV6-5 with TRBJ2-3; unclear D gene. The CDR3 covers 12 residues. V was clipped by 10 bases and J by 2 bases, with 10 bases between them. Germline assignment: CDR1 MNHEY and CDR2 SVGAGI. CDR3 sequence: CATRDNTDTQYF. The CDR3 DNA follows: TGTGCCACAAGGGATAACACAGATACGCAGTATTTT.